This TCR beta chain was documented in a study of blood T cell repertoires in COVID-19. Study background: There were acute and convalescent COVID-19 samples, and they came from the United States, Italy and Spain.

The CDR3 consists of 14 residues. V lost 7 bases and J lost 2, with 14 bases in between. Germline CDR1 reads MNHEY; CDR2 reads SVGAGI. Original handling: Amplifying reference gene primers gave estimates of nucleated cell counts. Assay used: immunoSEQ multiplex PCR; TCRdb lists only in-frame clones, some missing. V and J calls and clone size are as listed in that table; D and trimming were resolved from the DNA. The table lists 25,000 to 30,000 clones, about 85% of them singletons. The sequenced sample was peripheral blood. J is TRBJ1-1 and V is TRBV6-5, with D maybe TRBD1 (5 bases). The source of this sequence is a woman aged 60-75 years with acute or convalescent COVID-19. DNA of the CDR3: TGTGCCAGCATCGCCGCGACAGCTAACACTGAAGCTTTCTTT. Translation: CASIAATANTEAFF.